This paragraph covers one T cell receptor (beta chain) sequence. Its antigen is unknown. Other DNA sequences in the sample encode the same CDR3. TCRdb keeps only in-frame clones here, not all; method: immunoSEQ multiplex PCR. The sample has about 47,000 clones; 85% to 95% are singletons. The source of the sample is a study of graft-versus-host responses after intestinal transplantation. About the study: Transplantation in recipients was multivisceral, liver-intestinal, or isolated intestinal. Whole-study results and caveats: Present in recipient marrow, GvH clones included some that appeared first in ileum or blood.

The CDR3 loop spans 13 amino acids. V lost 2 bases, J lost 0 bases, and 5 bases lay in between. The germline CDR1 and CDR2 sequences are MNHEY and SMNVEV (reference sequence). The material was unstimulated CD8+ T cells sorted from spleen or lymph node cells, obtained before transplant. The J gene is TRBJ2-7, the V gene TRBV27, with D uncertain. This clonotype originated in a human donor who was the organ donor for an intestinal transplant. CDR3 DNA sequence: TGTGCCAGCAGTTTAACCGGCTCCTACGAGCAGTACTTC. It is translated as CASSLTGSYEQYF.